These 5 T cell receptor beta chains share one sample of origin, sequenced in a study of T cell changes during pregnancy in multiple sclerosis. The assay was immunoSEQ multiplex PCR, and TCRdb's table has in-frame clones only and misses some. The repertoire holds around 95,000 clones, with about 92% as singletons. The sequenced sample was peripheral blood, obtained after pregnancy. The receptor source for this set is a female donor with multiple sclerosis, enrolled in a pregnancy study.

The chain is built from TRBV18 and TRBJ2-1; 10 nucleotides line up with TRBD2. J lost 3 bases, V lost 5 bases, and 4 bases had no gene match. The CDR3 runs 15 residues. Germline CDR1 and CDR2: KGHSH and LQKENI. The DNA of the CDR3 is TGTGCCAGCTCAAGGGGGACTAGCGTCTACAATGAGCAGTTCTTC. This translates into CASSRGTSVYNEQFF.

In regard to this clone: Other DNA sequences of this sample code for an identical CDR3. The chain uses TRBV9 and TRBJ2-3; D not certain. The CDR3 covers 13 residues. Germline V lookup: CDR1 SGDLS, CDR2 YYNGEE. Trimming took 0 bases from V and 3 from J, leaving 5 bases between them. CDR3 bases: TGTGCCAGCAGCGTAGGAGGAACAGATACGCAGTATTTT. Translation gives CASSVGGTDTQYF.

The V call is TRBV19, the J call TRBJ2-5; no clear D. Deletions cut 1 base from V and 5 bases from J, with 8 bases between. This CDR3 spans 13 amino acids. Germline V gene lookup returns CDR1 LNHDA and CDR2 SQIVND (reference sequence). The CDR3 DNA is TGTGCCAGTAGTATAGGTAGTAAGGAGACCCAGTACTTC. This codes for CASSIGSKETQYF.

This chain connects TRBV11-1 to TRBJ2-1; D gene unclear. From germline, CDR1 is SGHAT and CDR2 FQDESV (reference sequence). The CDR3 spans 11 residues. Trimming removed 6 bases from V and 9 bases from J, with 9 bases in between. CDR3 amino acids: CASRLGPEQFF. CDR3 nucleotide sequence: TGTGCCAGCAGGCTCGGTCCTGAGCAGTTCTTC. Drawing the rest from reference TRBV11-1 and TRBJ2-1, the complete variable domain is EAEVAQSPRYKITEKSQAVAFWCDPISGHATLYWYRQILGQGPELLVQFQDESVVDDSQLPKDRFSAERLKGVDSTLKIQPAELGDSAMYLCASRLGPEQFFGPGTRLTVL.

The chain is built from TRBV6-6 and TRBJ2-5, with D possibly matching TRBD2 (5 bases). V gave up 10 bases and J gave up 5 bases, with 11 bases separating them. The germline V gene encodes CDR1 MNHNY and CDR2 SVGAGI (reference sequence). This CDR3 is built from 11 residues. The CDR3 reads CATQLGETQYF. The CDR3 DNA reads TGTGCCACCCAACTAGGGGAGACCCAGTACTTC.